The 16 T cell receptor beta chains below come from one sample, sequenced in a study of blood T cell repertoires in COVID-19. Some clones are missing from TCRdb's copy, which holds only in-frame ones; the method was immunoSEQ multiplex PCR. The data show 300,000 to 400,000 clones, with about nine tenths seen just once and roughly 2.9% held by the top ten. Specimen: peripheral blood. These receptors were taken from a woman under 40 with COVID-19, enrolled during active disease.

The chain employs TRBV7-7 and TRBJ2-5; 8 nucleotides match TRBD2. Germline V gene sequence: CDR1 SSHAT, CDR2 FNYEAQ (reference sequence). CDR3 size: 16 residues. The junction had 7 bases not matched to a gene; V was cut back by 2 bases and J by 2 bases. DNA for the CDR3: TGTGCCAGCAGCTTAATGGGCGGGGGGAGACAAGAGACCCAGTACTTC. It encodes CASSLMGGGRQETQYF.

This clone showed up just once. The rearrangement joins TRBV30 to TRBJ1-1; possibly TRBD1 for D (6 bases). Trimming cost V 2 bases and J 5 bases, with 12 bases left between them. This CDR3 comprises 13 residues. Germline V lookup: CDR1 GTSNPN, CDR2 SVGIG (reference sequence). The CDR3 is CAWSSGAGTEAFF. Written as DNA, the CDR3 is TGTGCCTGGAGTTCAGGGGCGGGTACTGAAGCTTTCTTT.

This chain uses TRBV15 with TRBJ1-2, with a possible D match to TRBD1 (6 bases). Germline CDR1 is LNHNV and CDR2 is YYDKDF (reference sequence). The CDR3 is 19 amino acids. Trimming removed 0 bases at V and 0 bases at J, with 20 bases between. Here the CDR3 DNA reads TGTGCCACCAGCAGAGACCCTTTAAGGACAGTCCTAGCTAACTATGGCTACACCTTC. Translated: CATSRDPLRTVLANYGYTF.

V usage is TRBV30 and J usage is TRBJ1-3; D possibly corresponds to TRBD1 (5 bases). The CDR3 covers 21 residues. Trimming took off 1 base at V and 2 bases at J, with 30 bases between the two ends. The germline V gene encodes CDR1 GTSNPN and CDR2 SVGIG (reference sequence). CDR3 residues: CAWSGGIARGRENSAGNTIYF. For the CDR3, the DNA is TGTGCCTGGAGTGGAGGAATTGCGCGGGGCAGGGAAAACTCTGCTGGAAACACCATATATTTT.

The CDR3 here is CSVTPLDRSSGNTIYF. CDR3 sequence (DNA): TGCAGCGTCACCCCCCTAGACAGGAGCTCTGGAAACACCATATATTTT. The V call is TRBV29-1, the J call TRBJ1-3; D perhaps matches TRBD1 (6 bases). Trimming shortened V by 6 bases and J by 0 bases, and 18 bases separated the two germline ends. CDR1 and CDR2 from the germline V gene are SQVTM and ANQGSEA. The CDR3 contains 16 residues.

A single count supports this clone. This chain connects TRBV18 to TRBJ1-2; the match to TRBD1 covers 8 bases. J was trimmed by 1 base and V by 1 base; bases with no gene match: 11. The CDR3 contains 18 residues. Germline values: CDR1 KGHSH, CDR2 LQKENI. CDR3 in amino acids: CASSPLKSLGQDNYGYTF. CDR3 DNA: TGTGCCAGCTCACCACTAAAATCCTTGGGACAGGATAACTATGGCTACACCTTC.

The V call is TRBV18, the J call TRBJ1-1; TRBD1 matches at 8 bases. The CDR3 contains 13 residues. Trimming cost V 4 bases and J 4 bases; bases outside gene matches: 2. Germline assignment: CDR1 KGHSH and CDR2 LQKENI. The CDR3 spells CASSQQGGTEAFF. The CDR3 coding sequence is TGTGCCAGCTCACAACAGGGGGGCACTGAAGCTTTCTTT.

This clone was recorded only once. The genes are TRBV6-6 and TRBJ2-7; 8 bases align to TRBD1. J gave up 0 bases and V 6 bases, and 13 bases lay outside the gene matches. Germline V gene data show CDR1 as MNHNY and CDR2 as SVGAGI (reference sequence). This CDR3 spans 17 amino acids. CDR3: CASRRDIGQGFSYEQYF. As DNA, the CDR3 is TGTGCCAGCAGGCGAGACATCGGACAGGGCTTCTCCTACGAGCAGTACTTC.

V and J are TRBV2 and TRBJ2-1; tentatively, D is TRBD2 (5 bases). Trimming stripped 5 bases from V and 7 bases from J, with 9 bases between. The CDR3 covers 12 residues. The germline V gene has CDR1 SNHLY and CDR2 FYNNEI. The CDR3 sequence: CASSLSGNEQFF. The CDR3 DNA reads TGTGCCAGCAGTCTCTCGGGGAATGAGCAGTTCTTC.

J is TRBJ2-2 and V is TRBV6-5; 9 bases line up with TRBD2. The CDR3 is 15 residues long. With 2 bases clipped from V and 5 bases from J, the junction kept 3 bases outside the gene matches. The germline gives CDR1 MNHEY, CDR2 SVGAGI. This CDR3 reads CASSYGGRGTGELFF. In DNA, the CDR3 is TGTGCCAGCAGTTACGGCGGGAGGGGTACCGGGGAGCTGTTTTTT.

V usage is TRBV28 and J usage is TRBJ2-3; 15 bases agree with TRBD2. J gave up 3 bases and V 4 bases, and 2 bases lay outside the gene matches. Germline V gene data show CDR1 as MDHEN and CDR2 as SYDVKM. CDR3 length equals 16 residues. CDR3 coding DNA: TGTGCCAGCAGTTCGGGACTAGCGGGAGGAACAGATACGCAGTATTTT. It yields the protein CASSSGLAGGTDTQYF.

With regard to this clone: The sample has other DNA sequences that encode this CDR3 too. This chain uses TRBV11-3 with TRBJ1-1; 7 nucleotides match TRBD1. The germline V gene has CDR1 SGHNT and CDR2 YENEEA. V was pared by 6 bases and J by 1 base, with 2 bases of the junction left unmatched. The CDR3 is 13 amino acids. CDR3 residues: CASSRTGNTEAFF. Written as DNA, the CDR3 is TGTGCCAGCAGTCGGACAGGGAACACTGAAGCTTTCTTT.

This chain uses TRBV18 with TRBJ1-5, with 7 nucleotides matching TRBD1. Trimming took 3 bases from V and 5 from J; bases not matched to a gene: 4. The CDR3 contains 14 residues. Germline CDR1 and CDR2: KGHSH and LQKENI. The CDR3 sequence: CASSPPGQYQPQHF. In DNA, the CDR3 is TGTGCCAGCTCACCTCCGGGACAGTATCAGCCCCAGCATTTT.

This clone occurred a few times. The genes are TRBV6-6 and TRBJ1-3; the D gene is possibly TRBD1 (5 bases). The CDR3 has 14 residues. Germline values: CDR1 MNHNY, CDR2 SVGAGI (reference sequence). Trimming took off 5 bases at V and 1 base at J, with 9 bases between the two ends. The CDR3 loop is CASSPGISGNTIYF. The CDR3 nucleotides are TGTGCCAGCAGTCCAGGGATATCTGGAAACACCATATATTTT.

The chain recombines TRBV7-2 with TRBJ2-7; 8 positions agree with TRBD1. Germline V gene sequence: CDR1 SGHTA, CDR2 FQGNSA. CDR3 length: 14 amino acids. Trimming removed 3 bases from V and 3 bases from J; junction bases left unmatched: 4. The CDR3 DNA sequence: TGTGCCAGCAGCTTTGACAGGGGCAACTACGAGCAGTACTTC. Protein sequence: CASSFDRGNYEQYF. Full variable domain (rest looked up from reference TRBV7-2 and TRBJ2-7): GAGVSQSPSNKVTEKGKDVELRCDPISGHTALYWYRQSLGQGLEFLIYFQGNSAPDKSGLPSDRFSAERTGGSVSTLTIQRTQQEDSAVYLCASSFDRGNYEQYFGPGTRLTVT.

The chain employs TRBV28 and TRBJ2-2; weak D call: TRBD1 (6 bases). Germline CDR1 is MDHEN and CDR2 is SYDVKM. This CDR3 has 13 residues. V was clipped by 10 bases and J by 2 bases, with 11 bases between them. The CDR3 DNA follows: TGTGCCATCCCGGACAGTAACACCGGGGAGCTGTTTTTT. Amino acids: CAIPDSNTGELFF.